This T cell receptor (beta chain) was captured in a study of control samples from healthy donors and cancer patients. TCRdb's copy holds only in-frame clones and misses some; the assay was immunoSEQ multiplex PCR. Of approximately 170,000 clones listed, about 94% are singletons. With 3 bases removed from V and 4 bases from J, the gap between germline ends came to 16 bases. There are 16 residues in the CDR3. Germline V gene lookup returns CDR1 SNHLY and CDR2 FYNNEI. J is TRBJ1-5 and V is TRBV2; D remains unclear. The sequencing input was blood. The receptor was derived from a woman aged 25 to 45 in good health. In DNA form, the CDR3 reads TGTGCCAGCAGTGACCTGTTGGGGTCATCGAATCAGCCCCAGCATTTT. It is translated as CASSDLLGSSNQPQHF.